This section outlines one T cell receptor beta chain sequence together with its context. Antigen unknown. Deletions cut 4 bases from V and 9 bases from J, with 17 bases between. The CDR3 is made up of 15 amino acids. Looked up from germline, CDR1 is SGDLS and CDR2 is YYNGEE. These data originate in a study of OX40 agonist ivuxolimab in advanced cancers. Study-level results: Low clonal expansion, among the lowest seen, marked partial responders at 0.1-3.0 mg/kg.

The data were produced by immunoSEQ multiplex PCR, yet TCRdb's version contains in-frame clones alone and is incomplete. The sample lists 80,000 to 85,000 clones, 85% to 90% occurring once. The chain couples TRBV9 to TRBJ1-6; a possible D gene is TRBD1 (5 bases). The source of this sequence is an adult with an advanced solid tumor such as melanoma, head and neck, liver or kidney cancer. The source was CD4+ or CD8+ T cells sorted from blood, collected in a trial of the OX40 agonist ivuxolimab. The CDR3 sequence is CASSLGPQGSSPLHF. The CDR3 coding sequence is TGTGCCAGCAGCCTGGGACCACAAGGTAGTTCACCCCTCCACTTT.